The 27 T cell receptor beta chains below were found in one sample sequenced in a study of blood T cell repertoires in COVID-19. Sequencing was performed with immunoSEQ multiplex PCR; in TCRdb, only in-frame clones are kept and a portion is missing. The sample lists roughly 230,000 clones, around 90% occurring once. Source material: peripheral blood. The receptors derive from a woman aged 60-75 years with COVID-19, enrolled during active disease.

The J gene is TRBJ1-5, the V gene TRBV6-1; unclear D gene. The ends were cut back, 1 base at V and 9 bases at J, with 4 bases in the middle. The length of the CDR3 is 11 residues. Germline lookup yields CDR1 MNHNS and CDR2 SASEGT. For the CDR3, the DNA is TGTGCCAGCAGTGAAGATCTGCCCCAGCATTTT. Translating gives CASSEDLPQHF.

This chain's CDR3 is CASSEGQARGNGYTF. The DNA for the CDR3 is TGTGCCAGCAGCGAGGGACAGGCGAGGGGTAATGGCTACACCTTC. The V gene is TRBV7-6, the J gene TRBJ1-2, with TRBD1 matching over 8 bases. CDR1 SGHVS and CDR2 FNYEAQ come from the germline V gene. The length of the CDR3 is 15 residues. Trimming at V came to 5 bases and at J to 6 bases, leaving 11 bases not matched to a gene. Supplemented by reference TRBV7-6 and TRBJ1-2, the full variable domain reads GAGVSQSPRYKVTKRGQDVALRCDPISGHVSLYWYRQALGQGPEFLTYFNYEAQQDKSGLPNDRFSAERPEGSISTLTIQRTEQRDSAMYRCASSEGQARGNGYTFGSGTRLTVV.

This chain links TRBV5-6 with TRBJ2-7; D unclear. V was pared by 6 bases and J by 0 bases, with 10 bases between. There are 13 residues in the CDR3. The germline gives CDR1 SGHDT, CDR2 YYEEEE. CDR3 residues: CASNPRNSYEQYF. Here the CDR3 DNA reads TGTGCCAGCAACCCTAGAAACTCCTACGAGCAGTACTTC.

J is TRBJ2-1 and V is TRBV19; tentative D call: TRBD2 (6 bases). The CDR3 spans 15 residues. Between the trimmed V and J ends, which lost 6 bases and 4 bases, there was a span of 16 bases. Germline CDR1 reads LNHDA; CDR2 reads SQIVND (reference sequence). CDR3 in amino acids: CASRPSGGLYNEQFF. CDR3 DNA: TGTGCCAGTAGGCCCTCCGGGGGTCTATACAATGAGCAGTTCTTC. Supplemented by reference TRBV19 and TRBJ2-1, the full variable domain reads DGGITQSPKYLFRKEGQNVTLSCEQNLNHDAMYWYRQDPGQGLRLIYYSQIVNDFQKGDIAEGYSVSREKKESFPLTVTSAQKNPTAFYLCASRPSGGLYNEQFFGPGTRLTVL.

This clone has just one count. The chain couples TRBV4-3 to TRBJ1-1; D gene unclear. This CDR3 has 15 residues. V dropped 3 bases and J dropped 1 base, with 12 bases sitting between them. Germline assignment: CDR1 LGHNA and CDR2 YSLEER. The CDR3: CASSQDMGRNTEAFF. The CDR3 coding sequence is TGCGCCAGCAGCCAGGATATGGGGAGGAACACTGAAGCTTTCTTT.

This clone was observed a single time. The CDR3, as DNA: TGTGCCGCCCGATCCGGGACTAGCGGGGGAGAGACCCAGTACTTC. It is translated as CAARSGTSGGETQYF. The chain employs TRBV10-3 and TRBJ2-5; TRBD2 agrees at 14 bases. The CDR3 contains 15 residues. V dropped 11 bases and J dropped 4; count of bases not matched to a gene: 9. The germline V gene has CDR1 ENHRY and CDR2 SYGVKD.

The chain uses TRBV19 and TRBJ1-6; D gene unclear. V gave up 5 bases and J gave up 9 bases, with 14 bases separating them. This CDR3 has 14 residues. CDR1 LNHDA and CDR2 SQIVND come from the germline V gene (reference sequence). The CDR3 here is CASSVGELGSPLHF. The DNA of the CDR3 is TGTGCCAGTAGTGTCGGAGAGTTGGGTTCACCCCTCCACTTT.

V usage is TRBV12-3 or TRBV12-4 and J usage is TRBJ2-1, with D uncertain. The CDR3 loop spans 13 amino acids. Trimming pared 6 bases from V and 3 bases from J, leaving 9 bases between. CDR3 amino acids: CASRSASYNEQFF. CDR3 in DNA: TGTGCCAGCAGGTCCGCTAGCTACAATGAGCAGTTCTTC.

The rearrangement links TRBV27 to TRBJ1-1, with 9 bases lining up with TRBD1. Germline V CDR1 and CDR2: MNHEY, SMNVEV (reference sequence). There are 19 residues in the CDR3. J was trimmed by 1 base and V by 5 bases; bases with no gene match: 17. CDR3 nucleotide sequence: TGTGCCAGCAGTCCCTACGGTAGACAGGGGGTGCGGGCGAACACTGAAGCTTTCTTT. Protein: CASSPYGRQGVRANTEAFF.

The V and J genes are TRBV7-3 and TRBJ2-2; 7 bases are shared with TRBD1. CDR1 and CDR2 (germline): SGHTA, FQGTGA. J was trimmed by 7 bases and V by 5 bases; bases with no gene match: 4. This CDR3 spans 13 amino acids. CDR3 DNA: TGTGCCAGCAGCGCTGACAGGGTCGGGGAGCTGTTTTTT. Translation: CASSADRVGELFF.

This chain joins TRBV6-4 and TRBJ2-4; TRBD1 agrees at 8 bases. Germline V gene sequence: CDR1 MRHNA, CDR2 SNTAGT. CDR3 length equals 15 residues. V gave up 8 bases and J gave up 7 bases; unmatched junction bases: 13. Here the CDR3 reads CASRGRGRLGNIQYF. In DNA form, the CDR3 reads TGTGCCAGCCGGGGCAGGGGGCGACTGGGGAACATTCAGTACTTC.

The chain has TRBV15 and TRBJ1-5; D gene ambiguous. Germline V lookup: CDR1 LNHNV, CDR2 YYDKDF (reference sequence). The CDR3 is 14 residues long. The V end lost 0 bases, the J end lost 0 bases, and 3 bases lay between the germline ends. Here the CDR3 reads CATSRDLSNQPQHF. The DNA of the CDR3 is TGTGCCACCAGCAGAGATCTTAGCAATCAGCCCCAGCATTTT. Using reference TRBV15 and TRBJ1-5 for the parts outside the CDR3, the full variable domain is DAMVIQNPRYQVTQFGKPVTLSCSQTLNHNVMYWYQQKSSQAPKLLFHYYDKDFNNEADTPDNFQSRRPNTSFCFLDIRSPGLGDTAMYLCATSRDLSNQPQHFGDGTRLSIL.

The rearrangement uses TRBV19 and TRBJ1-5; no reliable D call. The CDR3 is made up of 15 amino acids. The germline V gene has CDR1 LNHDA and CDR2 SQIVND (reference sequence). V dropped 8 bases and J dropped 0 bases, with 14 bases sitting between them. The CDR3 spells CASRARVDSNQPQHF. As DNA, the CDR3 is TGTGCCAGTCGAGCGAGGGTTGATAGCAATCAGCCCCAGCATTTT.

The rearrangement joins TRBV9 to TRBJ2-6, with D unresolved. The CDR3 is 15 amino acids. V was cut by 4 bases and J by 0 bases, with 8 bases left in between. Per the germline V gene, CDR1 is SGDLS and CDR2 is YYNGEE. Here the CDR3 reads CASSPPNSGANVLTF. DNA for the CDR3: TGTGCCAGCAGCCCCCCTAACTCTGGGGCCAACGTCCTGACTTTC.

The J gene is TRBJ1-1, the V gene TRBV6-5; 10 bases line up with TRBD1. The V and J ends lost 5 bases and 11 bases, in that order; junction bases with no gene match: 14. CDR3 length: 15 amino acids. The germline V gene encodes CDR1 MNHEY and CDR2 SVGAGI. The DNA of the CDR3 is TGTGCCAGCAGTACCGTCCGGGACAGGGGAGTTTGGGCTTTCTTT. Amino acid sequence: CASSTVRDRGVWAFF.

This chain links TRBV5-5 with TRBJ2-3; D might be TRBD1 (6 bases). The CDR3 loop spans 14 amino acids. Germline-derived CDR1 and CDR2 are SGHKS and YYEKEE (reference sequence). Trimming pared 4 bases from V and 4 bases from J, leaving 13 bases between. The CDR3 sequence is CASSEGGSADTQYF. In DNA form, the CDR3 reads TGTGCCAGCAGCGAAGGGGGTTCTGCAGATACGCAGTATTTT.

This clone came up once. The genes are TRBV7-9 and TRBJ1-2, with 7 bases aligning to TRBD1. The CDR3 is made up of 13 amino acids. V gave up 5 bases and J gave up 4 bases; unmatched junction bases: 4. Germline-derived CDR1 and CDR2 are SEHNR and FQNEAQ (reference sequence). This chain's CDR3 is CASSRAGGYGYTF. The CDR3 DNA reads as TGTGCCAGCAGCCGAGCAGGGGGCTATGGCTACACCTTC.

This clone was seen a single time. The gene calls are TRBV15 and TRBJ1-1, with D possibly TRBD1 on 5 matching bases. Germline CDR1 is LNHNV and CDR2 is YYDKDF (reference sequence). The CDR3 contains 15 residues. Trimming removed 3 bases at V and 1 base at J, with 12 bases between. The CDR3 reads CATSRWGGTNTEAFF. DNA of the CDR3: TGTGCCACCAGCAGGTGGGGCGGGACGAACACTGAAGCTTTCTTT. Supplemented by reference TRBV15 and TRBJ1-1, the full variable domain reads DAMVIQNPRYQVTQFGKPVTLSCSQTLNHNVMYWYQQKSSQAPKLLFHYYDKDFNNEADTPDNFQSRRPNTSFCFLDIRSPGLGDTAMYLCATSRWGGTNTEAFFGQGTRLTVV.

The chain has TRBV4-2 and TRBJ2-1, with TRBD1 identical over 9 bases. V dropped 1 base and J dropped 4; count of bases not matched to a gene: 2. CDR1 and CDR2 (germline): LGHNA, YNFKEQ. This CDR3 contains 15 residues. The CDR3 here is CASSQGGQGYNEQFF. CDR3 DNA sequence: TGTGCCAGCAGCCAAGGGGGACAGGGTTACAATGAGCAGTTCTTC.

Note on this clone: Other DNA sequences of this sample code for an identical CDR3. The rearrangement joins TRBV7-2 to TRBJ2-5; D is unresolved. Trimming stripped 1 base from V and 3 bases from J, with 6 bases between. CDR1 and CDR2 from the germline V gene are SGHTA and FQGNSA. The CDR3 totals 13 residues. CDR3 in amino acids: CASSLVREETQYF. The CDR3 nucleotides are TGTGCCAGCAGCTTAGTCCGAGAAGAGACCCAGTACTTC. The full variable domain, completed using reference TRBV7-2 and TRBJ2-5, is GAGVSQSPSNKVTEKGKDVELRCDPISGHTALYWYRQSLGQGLEFLIYFQGNSAPDKSGLPSDRFSAERTGGSVSTLTIQRTQQEDSAVYLCASSLVREETQYFGPGTRLLVL.

The chain uses TRBV25-1 and TRBJ2-1; 8 nucleotides agree with TRBD1. J lost 6 bases, V lost 6 bases, and 10 bases had no gene match. This CDR3 has 15 amino acids. Germline CDR1 MGHDK, CDR2 SYGVNS. The CDR3 DNA reads as TGTGCCAGCAGAGATACAGGGGGACGTAGCAATGAGCAGTTCTTC. It specifies CASRDTGGRSNEQFF.

The chain employs TRBV6-5 and TRBJ1-2, with D possibly matching TRBD1 (6 bases). CDR1 and CDR2 (germline): MNHEY, SVGAGI. The CDR3 is 14 residues long. The ends were cut back, 7 bases at V and 4 bases at J, with 16 bases in the middle. The DNA of the CDR3 is TGTGCCAGCAATCCGTCCCAGGGGAGCTATGGCTACACCTTC. It translates to CASNPSQGSYGYTF.

The chain uses TRBV5-6 and TRBJ1-2, with 7 bases matching TRBD1. Germline V gene sequence: CDR1 SGHDT, CDR2 YYEEEE. The CDR3 has 15 amino acids. V shed 7 bases, J shed 0 bases, and the junction held 9 bases outside the gene matches. This CDR3 is CASHKGGTANYGYTF. Written as DNA, the CDR3 is TGTGCCAGCCACAAGGGCGGGACAGCTAACTATGGCTACACCTTC.

J is TRBJ1-2 and V is TRBV30; maybe TRBD1 (5 bases). CDR3 size: 17 residues. Germline CDR1 and CDR2: GTSNPN and SVGIG (reference sequence). The V end was cut by 0 bases, the J end by 6 bases, with 23 bases between. The CDR3 nucleotides read TGTGCCTGGAGTGTAAGCAGGACATCCGCTTTTTCCAATGGCTACACCTTC. This sequence encodes CAWSVSRTSAFSNGYTF. The complete variable domain, with remaining parts taken from reference TRBV30 and TRBJ1-2, reads SQTIHQWPATLVQPVGSPLSLECTVEGTSNPNLYWYRQAAGRGLQLLFYSVGIGQISSEVPQNLSASRPQDRQFILSSKKLLLSDSGFYLCAWSVSRTSAFSNGYTFGSGTRLTVV.

V is TRBV4-3 and J is TRBJ2-2; possibly TRBD2 for D (6 bases). Germline CDR1 LGHNA, CDR2 YSLEER. V was cut by 1 base and J by 6 bases, with 18 bases left in between. The CDR3 loop spans 17 amino acids. The CDR3 loop reads CASSQGVGRRGPGELFF. In nucleotides, the CDR3 is TGCGCCAGCAGCCAAGGAGTGGGTAGGCGGGGCCCCGGGGAGCTGTTTTTT.

The chain couples TRBV19 to TRBJ1-5; the D gene is possibly TRBD1 (5 bases). The CDR3 consists of 13 residues. V lost 1 base to trimming and J lost 4 bases, with 5 bases between them. Germline lookup yields CDR1 LNHDA and CDR2 SQIVND (reference sequence). For the CDR3, the DNA is TGTGCCAGTAGTATAGCAGGGAATCAGCCCCAGCATTTT. The encoded protein is CASSIAGNQPQHF.

The rearrangement links TRBV9 to TRBJ2-2, with D possibly TRBD1 on 6 matching bases. The ends were cut back, 1 base at V and 6 bases at J, with 19 bases in the middle. Germline CDR1 is SGDLS and CDR2 is YYNGEE. The CDR3 spans 17 residues. CDR3 DNA sequence: TGTGCCAGCAGCGTAAGCATAGGGGGACCTTGGGCCGGGGAGCTGTTTTTT. This gives the protein CASSVSIGGPWAGELFF.